The rows below give T cell receptor beta chains drawn from one sample of a study of blood T cell repertoires in COVID-19. Sequenced by immunoSEQ multiplex PCR; TCRdb stores in-frame clones only, minus some. The data show 410,000 or so clones, about 88% seen once. Specimen: peripheral blood. These receptors were taken from a woman in her forties with COVID-19, enrolled during active disease. CDR3s include the opening cysteine and the closing phenylalanine or tryptophan. Each record gives: D gene, clone size, J gene, V gene, CDR3 DNA, CDR3 protein. A D gene is named only where the DNA matches it firmly. Where a row states a size, it is once, few, many or the class of an expanded clone; other rows omit it.

D gene: NA; clone size: NA; J gene: TRBJ2-4; V gene: TRBV7-2; CDR3 DNA: TGTGCCAGCAGCTTATTTGGGGGTGGGACTCAAAACATTCAGTACTTC; CDR3 protein: CASSLFGGGTQNIQYF
D gene: NA; clone size: once; J gene: TRBJ1-1; V gene: TRBV30; CDR3 DNA: TGTGCCTGGAGTCCGTCCATGAACAATGAAGCTTTCTTT; CDR3 protein: CAWSPSMNNEAFF
D gene: TRBD1; clone size: NA; J gene: TRBJ2-7; V gene: TRBV6-2/TRBV6-3; CDR3 DNA: TGTGCCAGCAGTCTCCCGACAGGGGTTCCCGAGCAGTACTTC; CDR3 protein: CASSLPTGVPEQYF
D gene: NA; clone size: NA; J gene: TRBJ1-1; V gene: TRBV30; CDR3 DNA: TGTGCCTGGAGTGACGGAGCGAACACTGAAGCTTTCTTT; CDR3 protein: CAWSDGANTEAFF
D gene: TRBD1; clone size: NA; J gene: TRBJ2-3; V gene: TRBV5-8; CDR3 DNA: TGTGCCAGCAGCTTGATGGGACAGGTTCGCACAGATACGCAGTATTTT; CDR3 protein: CASSLMGQVRTDTQYF
D gene: TRBD1; clone size: NA; J gene: TRBJ1-6; V gene: TRBV13; CDR3 DNA: TGTGCCAGCAGCTCCCGTGAAGGGGGCATTGGGAATTCACCCCTCCACTTT; CDR3 protein: CASSSREGGIGNSPLHF
D gene: TRBD1; clone size: NA; J gene: TRBJ2-7; V gene: TRBV27; CDR3 DNA: TGTGCCAGCAGTCCGGACAGGTACTACGAGCAGTACTTC; CDR3 protein: CASSPDRYYEQYF
D gene: NA; clone size: NA; J gene: TRBJ1-2; V gene: TRBV19; CDR3 DNA: TGTGCCAGTAGCACCACCGGGAACTATGGCTACACCTTC; CDR3 protein: CASSTTGNYGYTF
D gene: NA; clone size: NA; J gene: TRBJ2-3; V gene: TRBV9; CDR3 DNA: TGTGCCAGCAGCGTACAGGGAACAGATACGCAGTATTTT; CDR3 protein: CASSVQGTDTQYF
D gene: TRBD1; clone size: NA; J gene: TRBJ1-1; V gene: TRBV20-1; CDR3 DNA: TGCAGTGCGGAAAGGACAGGGAGGGCTTTCTTT; CDR3 protein: CSAERTGRAFF
D gene: NA; clone size: NA; J gene: TRBJ1-5; V gene: TRBV4-1; CDR3 DNA: TGCGCCAGCAGCCAAGCGGGGGTAAGGGGAGGCAATCAGCCCCAGCATTTT; CDR3 protein: CASSQAGVRGGNQPQHF
D gene: TRBD1; clone size: NA; J gene: TRBJ2-7; V gene: TRBV25-1; CDR3 DNA: TGTGCCAGCAGAAATTCCGGGACAGGGTACGAGCAGTACTTC; CDR3 protein: CASRNSGTGYEQYF
D gene: NA; clone size: NA; J gene: TRBJ1-6; V gene: TRBV30; CDR3 DNA: TGTGCCTGGAGTGCTCAGAGGGCACCCCTCCACTTT; CDR3 protein: CAWSAQRAPLHF
D gene: NA; clone size: NA; J gene: TRBJ1-5; V gene: TRBV3-1/TRBV3-2; CDR3 DNA: TGTGCCAGCAGCCTGGGGGCACCTGATAGCAATCAGCCCCAGCATTTT; CDR3 protein: CASSLGAPDSNQPQHF
D gene: NA; clone size: NA; J gene: TRBJ2-5; V gene: TRBV7-2; CDR3 DNA: TGTGCCAGCAGCTTAGTGGGGGACAAGAAGTCTTCCCAGTACTTC; CDR3 protein: CASSLVGDKKSSQYF
D gene: NA; clone size: NA; J gene: TRBJ2-7; V gene: TRBV29-1; CDR3 DNA: TGCAGCGTCGCTCAGGGCGCCGAGCAGTACTTC; CDR3 protein: CSVAQGAEQYF
D gene: TRBD1; clone size: NA; J gene: TRBJ1-1; V gene: TRBV7-2; CDR3 DNA: TGTGCCAGCAGTCTCCTACAGGGGAATGAAGCTTTCTTT; CDR3 protein: CASSLLQGNEAFF
D gene: TRBD1; clone size: NA; J gene: TRBJ1-2; V gene: TRBV5-5; CDR3 DNA: TGTGCCAGCAGCTTGACAGGGGCTGAAGTCTATGGCTACACCTTC; CDR3 protein: CASSLTGAEVYGYTF
D gene: TRBD1; clone size: NA; J gene: TRBJ1-1; V gene: TRBV15; CDR3 DNA: TGTGCCACCAGCAGAGAAAAAGGGACAGGGGAATTT; CDR3 protein: CATSREKGTGEF
D gene: TRBD2; clone size: NA; J gene: TRBJ2-1; V gene: TRBV4-3; CDR3 DNA: TGCGCCAGCAGCCAAGATACTCAGACTAGCGTGATTGAGCAGTTCTTC; CDR3 protein: CASSQDTQTSVIEQFF
D gene: NA; clone size: NA; J gene: TRBJ2-3; V gene: TRBV5-6; CDR3 DNA: TGTGCCAGCAGCGGAGGGAAATCCACAGATACGCAGTATTTT; CDR3 protein: CASSGGKSTDTQYF
D gene: NA; clone size: once; J gene: TRBJ1-1; V gene: TRBV7-9; CDR3 DNA: TGTGCCAGCATCCCCGACTCGGGGACTGAAGCTTTCTTT; CDR3 protein: CASIPDSGTEAFF
D gene: NA; clone size: NA; J gene: TRBJ1-5; V gene: TRBV27; CDR3 DNA: TGTGCCAGCAGTATGCTGAGTAATAGCAATCAGCCCCAGCATTTT; CDR3 protein: CASSMLSNSNQPQHF
D gene: TRBD1; clone size: NA; J gene: TRBJ1-2; V gene: TRBV28; CDR3 DNA: TGTGCCAGCAGTCGGGGACAGGACTATGGCTACACCTTC; CDR3 protein: CASSRGQDYGYTF
D gene: NA; clone size: NA; J gene: TRBJ1-5; V gene: TRBV7-8; CDR3 DNA: TGTGCCAGCAGCTTAGGAGACAGCAGCAATCAGCCCCAGCATTTT; CDR3 protein: CASSLGDSSNQPQHF
D gene: NA; clone size: NA; J gene: TRBJ2-1; V gene: TRBV9; CDR3 DNA: TGTGCCAGCAGCGGATATTACGGCGGGGAGCAGTTCTTC; CDR3 protein: CASSGYYGGEQFF
D gene: TRBD1; clone size: NA; J gene: TRBJ1-1; V gene: TRBV6-5; CDR3 DNA: TGTGCCAGCAGTTACCTACAGGGGAGTTGGACTGAAGCTTTCTTT; CDR3 protein: CASSYLQGSWTEAFF
D gene: NA; clone size: NA; J gene: TRBJ1-2; V gene: TRBV12-3/TRBV12-4; CDR3 DNA: TGTGCCAGCAGCCCGGGTCAGGGCTATGGCTACACCTTC; CDR3 protein: CASSPGQGYGYTF
D gene: TRBD2; clone size: once; J gene: TRBJ2-7; V gene: TRBV19; CDR3 DNA: TGTGCCAGTACCCCCACCGGGGGGAACTACGAGCAGTACTTC; CDR3 protein: CASTPTGGNYEQYF
D gene: NA; clone size: NA; J gene: TRBJ2-2; V gene: TRBV27; CDR3 DNA: TGTGCCAGCAGTTTACTGGTCACAGGGAACACCGGGGAGCTGTTTTTT; CDR3 protein: CASSLLVTGNTGELFF
D gene: NA; clone size: NA; J gene: TRBJ1-6; V gene: TRBV19; CDR3 DNA: TGTGCCAGTAAAGACCGGCAGGGATGGAATTCACCCCTCCACTTT; CDR3 protein: CASKDRQGWNSPLHF
D gene: NA; clone size: NA; J gene: TRBJ1-2; V gene: TRBV4-3; CDR3 DNA: TGCGCCAGCAGCCAAGTAAGAGGAGCTAACTATGGCTACACCTTC; CDR3 protein: CASSQVRGANYGYTF
D gene: NA; clone size: NA; J gene: TRBJ1-4; V gene: TRBV19; CDR3 DNA: TGTGCCAGTAGTATAGCGGGTGACTTTGAAAAACTGTTTTTT; CDR3 protein: CASSIAGDFEKLFF
D gene: NA; clone size: NA; J gene: TRBJ2-7; V gene: TRBV5-1; CDR3 DNA: TGCGCCAGCAGCTTGCAGACAGGTATGGTTTACGAGCAGTACTTC; CDR3 protein: CASSLQTGMVYEQYF
D gene: NA; clone size: NA; J gene: TRBJ1-1; V gene: TRBV6-4; CDR3 DNA: TGTGCCAGCAGTCAGGGTATGAACACTGAAGCTTTCTTT; CDR3 protein: CASSQGMNTEAFF
D gene: TRBD1; clone size: NA; J gene: TRBJ1-2; V gene: TRBV28; CDR3 DNA: TGTGCCAGCAGGATAACTTTATCGGACAGGGGGCCCTATGGCTACACCTTC; CDR3 protein: CASRITLSDRGPYGYTF
D gene: NA; clone size: NA; J gene: TRBJ2-2; V gene: TRBV2; CDR3 DNA: TGTGCCAGCAGTTCACCGACTAGTTTTACCGGGGAGCTGTTTTTT; CDR3 protein: CASSSPTSFTGELFF
D gene: TRBD2; clone size: NA; J gene: TRBJ2-3; V gene: TRBV9; CDR3 DNA: TGTGCCAGCAGCGTAGACCTTAGCGGGAGGGCTCGCACAGATACGCAGTATTTT; CDR3 protein: CASSVDLSGRARTDTQYF
D gene: NA; clone size: NA; J gene: TRBJ1-1; V gene: TRBV2; CDR3 DNA: TGTGCCAGCAGGGCGGCGAACACTGAAGCTTTCTTT; CDR3 protein: CASRAANTEAFF
D gene: TRBD2; clone size: NA; J gene: TRBJ2-1; V gene: TRBV12-5; CDR3 DNA: TGTGCTAGTGGTTTGGACGCTAATCGGGGGGGCCGGCTCAATGAGCAGTTCTTC; CDR3 protein: CASGLDANRGGRLNEQFF
D gene: TRBD1; clone size: NA; J gene: TRBJ2-1; V gene: TRBV13; CDR3 DNA: TGTGCCAGTACTACGACAGGGAGCTCCTACAATGAGCAGTTCTTC; CDR3 protein: CASTTTGSSYNEQFF
D gene: NA; clone size: NA; J gene: TRBJ2-5; V gene: TRBV7-2; CDR3 DNA: TGTGCCAGCAGCTTAACTGAAGAGACCCAGTACTTC; CDR3 protein: CASSLTEETQYF
D gene: NA; clone size: NA; J gene: TRBJ1-5; V gene: TRBV30; CDR3 DNA: TGTGCCTGGACTCGCCAGGGGAATAGCAATCAGCCCCAGCATTTT; CDR3 protein: CAWTRQGNSNQPQHF
D gene: NA; clone size: NA; J gene: TRBJ2-5; V gene: TRBV28; CDR3 DNA: TGTGCCAGCAGTGACAGCAGGGAGACCCAGTACTTC; CDR3 protein: CASSDSRETQYF
D gene: NA; clone size: once; J gene: TRBJ1-2; V gene: TRBV2; CDR3 DNA: TGTGCCAGCAGTGCCCATAACTATGGCTACACCTTC; CDR3 protein: CASSAHNYGYTF
D gene: NA; clone size: NA; J gene: TRBJ2-5; V gene: TRBV24-1; CDR3 DNA: TGTGCCACCAGTGACCCCGGGTCCCCGGGGGAGACCCAGTACTTC; CDR3 protein: CATSDPGSPGETQYF
D gene: NA; clone size: NA; J gene: TRBJ2-5; V gene: TRBV11-2; CDR3 DNA: TGTGCCAGCAGCTTAGTGCCAGGTCCTCAAGAGACCCAGTACTTC; CDR3 protein: CASSLVPGPQETQYF